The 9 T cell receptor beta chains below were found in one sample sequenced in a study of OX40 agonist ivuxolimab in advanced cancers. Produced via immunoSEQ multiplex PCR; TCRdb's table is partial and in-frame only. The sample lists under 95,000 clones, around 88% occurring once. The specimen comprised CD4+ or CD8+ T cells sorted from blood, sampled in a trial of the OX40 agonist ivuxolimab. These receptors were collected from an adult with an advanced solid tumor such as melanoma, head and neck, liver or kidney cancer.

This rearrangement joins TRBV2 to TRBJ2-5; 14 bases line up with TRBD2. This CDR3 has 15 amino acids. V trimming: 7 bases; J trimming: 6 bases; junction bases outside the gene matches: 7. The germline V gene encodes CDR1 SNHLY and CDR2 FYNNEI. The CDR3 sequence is CASTRLAGGLQTQYF. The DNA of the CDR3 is TGTGCCAGCACCCGACTAGCGGGAGGGTTACAGACCCAGTACTTC.

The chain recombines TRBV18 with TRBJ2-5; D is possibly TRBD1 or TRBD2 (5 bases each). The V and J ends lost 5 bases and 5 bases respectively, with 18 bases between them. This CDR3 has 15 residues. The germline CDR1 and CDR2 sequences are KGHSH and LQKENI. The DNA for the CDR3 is TGTGCCAGCTCAGCAGAAGAGGGGCTCGGGGAGACCCAGTACTTC. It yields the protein CASSAEEGLGETQYF.

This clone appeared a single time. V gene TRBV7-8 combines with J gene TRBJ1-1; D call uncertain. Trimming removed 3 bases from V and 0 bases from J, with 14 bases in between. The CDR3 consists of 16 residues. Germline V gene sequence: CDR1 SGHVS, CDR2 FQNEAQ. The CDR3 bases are TGTGCCAGCAGCTTTCAGCGAACTAAGGTGAACACTGAAGCTTTCTTT. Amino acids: CASSFQRTKVNTEAFF.

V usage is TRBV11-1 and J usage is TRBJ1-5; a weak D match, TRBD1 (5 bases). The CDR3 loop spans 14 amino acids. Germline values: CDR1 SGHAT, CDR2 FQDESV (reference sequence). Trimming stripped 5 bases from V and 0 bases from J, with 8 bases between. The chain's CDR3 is CASSPTDSNQPQHF. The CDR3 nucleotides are TGTGCCAGCAGCCCGACAGATAGCAATCAGCCCCAGCATTTT.

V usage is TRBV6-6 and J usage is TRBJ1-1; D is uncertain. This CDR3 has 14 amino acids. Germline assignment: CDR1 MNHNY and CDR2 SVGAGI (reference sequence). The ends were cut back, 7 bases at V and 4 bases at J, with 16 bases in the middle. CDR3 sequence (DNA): TGTGCCAGCACTCGACCGGGGTCGGGCACTGAAGCTTTCTTT. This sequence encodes CASTRPGSGTEAFF.

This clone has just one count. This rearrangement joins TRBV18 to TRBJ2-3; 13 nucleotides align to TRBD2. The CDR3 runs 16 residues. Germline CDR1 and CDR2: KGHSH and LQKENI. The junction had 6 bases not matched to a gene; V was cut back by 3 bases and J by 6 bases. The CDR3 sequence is CASSPRLAGGQDTQYF. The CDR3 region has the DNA TGTGCCAGCTCACCTCGACTAGCGGGGGGCCAGGATACGCAGTATTTT.

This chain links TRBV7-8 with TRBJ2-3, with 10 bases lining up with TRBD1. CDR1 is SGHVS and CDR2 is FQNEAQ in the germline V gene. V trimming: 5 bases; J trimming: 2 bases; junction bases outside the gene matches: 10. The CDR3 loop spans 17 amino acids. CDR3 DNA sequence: TGTGCCAGCAGCCGTGAACGGACAGGGGGATTCACAGATACGCAGTATTTT. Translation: CASSRERTGGFTDTQYF.

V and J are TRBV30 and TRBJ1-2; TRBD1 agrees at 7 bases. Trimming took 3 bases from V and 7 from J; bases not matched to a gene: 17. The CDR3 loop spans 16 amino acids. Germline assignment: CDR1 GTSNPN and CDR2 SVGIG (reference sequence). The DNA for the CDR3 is TGTGCCTGGAGCCCCAGAGGGGGCCCCGGTGTTGGTGGCTACACCTTC. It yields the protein CAWSPRGGPGVGGYTF.

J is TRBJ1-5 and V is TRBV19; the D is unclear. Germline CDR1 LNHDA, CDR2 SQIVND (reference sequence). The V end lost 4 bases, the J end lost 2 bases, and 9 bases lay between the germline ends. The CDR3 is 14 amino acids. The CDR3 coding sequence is TGTGCCAGTAGTACAGAAATGGGCAATCAGCCCCAGCATTTT. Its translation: CASSTEMGNQPQHF.